This T cell receptor beta chain was profiled in a study of blood T cell repertoires in COVID-19. Study-level information: Sites in the United States, Italy and Spain provided acute and convalescent COVID-19 samples.

For recovered donors of Cohort 3, there were two negative PCRs, clearance, or symptom resolution. V was trimmed by 5 bases and J by 2 bases, leaving 7 bases between them. Germline loops: CDR1 LNHDA, CDR2 SQIVND (reference sequence). The CDR3 spans 13 residues. The repertoire was sequenced with immunoSEQ multiplex PCR; TCRdb's copy has only in-frame clones and lacks some. The data show about 310,000 clones, with over 75% seen just once and 9.5% held by the top ten. The V call is TRBV19, the J call TRBJ1-3; no firm D call. The specimen sequenced was PBMCs or T cells enriched from blood (not recorded which). This TCR was sampled from a woman in her thirties or forties who had recovered from COVID-19. CDR3 bases: TGTGCCAGTAGTGCGTCTCCTGGAAACACCATATATTTT. As protein: CASSASPGNTIYF.